Below, one TCR beta chain is given with its context. This clone was recorded a few times. What antigen it recognizes has not been identified. No base quality information exists; no much larger clone differs at one position. The library relied on the immunoSEQ multiplex PCR assay. To provide template for TCR sequencing, every sample had RNA extracted and reverse transcribed into cDNA. First-strand cDNA was synthesized with SuperScript III using a 2:1 mix of oligo-dT and random hexamers. A synthetic immune receptor repertoire was used to assess amplification bias, and residual bias was removed computationally. On the authors' methods: After raw reads were preprocessed to remove errors, the CDR3 was defined following IMGT conventions as running from the conserved cysteine to phenylalanine. Clonality was computed as 1 minus the Shannon entropy, with the entropy normalized by log2 of the number of productive unique TCRs. Whether scalp clones were CD4 or CD8 was inferred by matching scalp TCRbeta sequences against CD4 and CD8 repertoires sorted from blood. As stored in TCRdb, this immuneACCESS dataset retains in-frame rearrangements with V and J assigned. A fraction of the clones does not appear; measured against another copy, unresolved V genes explain less than half of the discrepancy, and the remainder lacks a known reason. V, J and clone size are those of that table, while D and trimming were read from the DNA. This sample gives over 150,000 clones in total; about 61% of them show up just once. The top ten clones comprise around 5% of the sample.

This entry belongs to a study of CD8+ T cells in alopecia areata (dated by TCRdb to the late 2010s). General notes on the study: To study T cell clonal expansion in alopecia areata, the researchers applied high-throughput TCRbeta sequencing to both the C3H/HeJ mouse model and human patients. TCRbeta CDR3 regions were amplified by immunoSEQ multiplex PCR using 35 Vbeta forward and 13 Jbeta reverse primers. RNA came from the PAXgene miRNA kit for fixed scalp, the miRNeasy kit for PBMCs, and the RNeasy kit for mouse skin. Scalp clonality was compared across normal scalp (n=4), patchy alopecia areata scalp (n=8), and alopecia totalis/universalis scalp (n=8). Scalp tissue and sorted CD4+ and CD8+ peripheral blood T cells from patchy and totalis/universalis alopecia areata patients and from healthy controls were covered by human TCRbeta sequencing.

PBMCs were separated by density centrifugation and stained for CD3, CD4 and CD8, after which CD4+ and CD8+ T cells were sorted on a FACSAria. Scalp biopsies and blood samples were obtained from unaffected controls. The CDR3 runs 14 amino acids, cysteine and phenylalanine included. Only the CDR3 part of the read is kept: 42 bases, read in frame from the first base. V is shortened by 5 bases, J by 8 bases, and the region joining them spans 13 bases. The germline V gene gives CDR1 as MRHNA and CDR2 as SNTAGT. Overall study results and their limits: Higher clonality and more expanded CD8+ clones were observed in lesional scalp than in normal scalp, particularly in alopecia totalis/universalis, a finding suggestive of antigenic drive. Shared TCR sequences between patients were less evident than in mice, which may be partly attributable to HLA diversity in the patient population. Unlike mouse skin, where gammadelta T cells dominate, normal human skin contains resident alphabeta T cells that get sequenced too, which complicates analysis of the scalp TCR repertoire.

The receptor chain draws on TRBV6-4 and TRBJ1-6; TRBD1 is a possible D gene, resting on 5 matching bases. Sequenced: CD8+ T cells sorted from blood. The sequence came from a human donor in good health. The CDR3 is CASSPGNWDSPLHF. The base sequence is TGTGCCAGCAGTCCAGGGAATTGGGATTCACCCCTCCACTTT.